A selection of T cell receptor beta chains follows, all from one sample in a study of blood T cell repertoires in COVID-19. Sequenced by immunoSEQ multiplex PCR; TCRdb stores in-frame clones only, minus some. Of almost 400,000 clones in the sample, about 89% were seen once. The sample taken for sequencing was peripheral blood. All receptors derive from a woman aged 55-70 years with COVID-19, enrolled during active disease. The CDR3 runs from the conserved cysteine through the conserved F or W. A D gene is named only where the DNA matches it firmly. Some rows mark clone size as missing; the rest say once, few, many or name a class of expanded clone.

clone_size: -
v_call: TRBV4-1
d_call: TRBD1
j_call: TRBJ1-1
cdr3_aa: CASSQETGYTEAFF
cdr3_nt: TGCGCCAGCAGCCAAGAGACAGGGTACACTGAAGCTTTCTTT

clone_size: once
v_call: TRBV14
d_call: -
j_call: TRBJ2-6
cdr3_aa: CASSPVLSGANVLTF
cdr3_nt: TGTGCCAGCAGCCCGGTTCTCTCTGGGGCCAACGTCCTGACTTTC

clone_size: few
v_call: TRBV5-1
d_call: TRBD1
j_call: TRBJ1-2
cdr3_aa: CASSYTTGDYGYTF
cdr3_nt: TGCGCCAGCAGCTACACGACAGGGGACTATGGCTACACCTTC

clone_size: -
v_call: TRBV6-5
d_call: -
j_call: TRBJ2-5
cdr3_aa: CASSYMRTQYF
cdr3_nt: TGTGCCAGCAGTTACATGAGGACCCAGTACTTC

clone_size: -
v_call: TRBV9
d_call: -
j_call: TRBJ2-1
cdr3_aa: CASSPGVQEPNEQFF
cdr3_nt: TGTGCCAGCAGCCCAGGGGTACAGGAGCCCAATGAGCAGTTCTTC

clone_size: -
v_call: TRBV4-1
d_call: TRBD2
j_call: TRBJ2-7
cdr3_aa: CASSQFSGGTPYEQYF
cdr3_nt: TGCGCCAGCAGCCAATTTAGCGGGGGGACCCCCTACGAGCAGTACTTC

clone_size: once
v_call: TRBV11-2
d_call: -
j_call: TRBJ1-6
cdr3_aa: CASSLLRQNSPLHF
cdr3_nt: TGTGCCAGCAGCTTACTCCGACAGAATTCACCCCTCCACTTT

clone_size: -
v_call: TRBV19
d_call: -
j_call: TRBJ1-2
cdr3_aa: CASCNPLGDSYGYTF
cdr3_nt: TGTGCCAGTTGCAACCCGTTGGGGGACTCCTATGGCTACACCTTC

clone_size: -
v_call: TRBV4-1
d_call: -
j_call: TRBJ1-2
cdr3_aa: CASSQSAVQGYYGYTF
cdr3_nt: TGCGCCAGCAGCCAAAGCGCTGTACAGGGATACTATGGCTACACCTTC

clone_size: once
v_call: TRBV7-2
d_call: -
j_call: TRBJ1-2
cdr3_aa: CASSLSSSYGYTF
cdr3_nt: TGTGCCAGCAGCTTAAGTAGCTCCTATGGCTACACCTTC

clone_size: -
v_call: TRBV6-5
d_call: -
j_call: TRBJ1-2
cdr3_aa: CASSPDRSYYGYTF
cdr3_nt: TGTGCCAGCAGCCCCGACAGGAGCTACTATGGCTACACCTTC

clone_size: -
v_call: TRBV25-1
d_call: -
j_call: TRBJ2-7
cdr3_aa: CASSVAGAYEQYF
cdr3_nt: TGTGCCAGCAGTGTGGCAGGGGCTTACGAGCAGTACTTC

clone_size: -
v_call: TRBV18
d_call: TRBD1
j_call: TRBJ2-7
cdr3_aa: CASSPGTGTYEQYF
cdr3_nt: TGTGCCAGCTCACCAGGGACAGGGACCTACGAGCAGTACTTC

clone_size: -
v_call: TRBV7-2
d_call: -
j_call: TRBJ2-7
cdr3_aa: CASSWRGQYYEQYF
cdr3_nt: TGTGCCAGCAGCTGGAGGGGACAGTACTACGAGCAGTACTTC

clone_size: -
v_call: TRBV19
d_call: -
j_call: TRBJ2-2
cdr3_aa: CASSSRVNRDAGELFF
cdr3_nt: TGTGCCAGTAGTAGTAGGGTGAACAGGGACGCCGGGGAGCTGTTTTTT

clone_size: -
v_call: TRBV11-2
d_call: -
j_call: TRBJ1-1
cdr3_aa: CASSLRGRNTEAFF
cdr3_nt: TGTGCCAGCAGCCTCAGGGGCAGGAACACTGAAGCTTTCTTT

clone_size: once
v_call: TRBV9
d_call: -
j_call: TRBJ2-2
cdr3_aa: CASSSNVGASLGELFF
cdr3_nt: TGTGCCAGCAGCTCCAACGTGGGAGCATCTTTAGGGGAGCTGTTTTTT

clone_size: -
v_call: TRBV11-2
d_call: TRBD1
j_call: TRBJ1-1
cdr3_aa: CASRTGGAGSSEAFF
cdr3_nt: TGTGCCAGCAGGACAGGGGGCGCCGGTTCTAGTGAAGCTTTCTTT

clone_size: -
v_call: TRBV7-2
d_call: TRBD1
j_call: TRBJ2-4
cdr3_aa: CASSRRTGRLNIQYF
cdr3_nt: TGTGCCAGCAGCCGGAGGACAGGGCGGTTGAACATTCAGTACTTC

clone_size: -
v_call: TRBV18
d_call: TRBD1
j_call: TRBJ1-3
cdr3_aa: CASSPDRTTTGNTIYF
cdr3_nt: TGTGCCAGCTCACCGGACAGGACGACAACTGGAAACACCATATATTTT

clone_size: -
v_call: TRBV6-5
d_call: TRBD1
j_call: TRBJ2-1
cdr3_aa: CASSYGDRGINEQFF
cdr3_nt: TGTGCCAGCAGTTATGGAGACAGGGGGATCAATGAGCAGTTCTTC

clone_size: once
v_call: TRBV4-1
d_call: -
j_call: TRBJ2-1
cdr3_aa: CASSEEASVAGGYNEQFF
cdr3_nt: TGCGCCAGCAGCGAAGAGGCTTCGGTGGCAGGAGGGTACAATGAGCAGTTCTTC

clone_size: -
v_call: TRBV5-3
d_call: -
j_call: TRBJ2-5
cdr3_aa: CARSLTGLDETQYF
cdr3_nt: TGTGCCAGAAGCTTGACAGGGTTGGACGAGACCCAGTACTTC

clone_size: -
v_call: TRBV24-1
d_call: TRBD1
j_call: TRBJ2-2
cdr3_aa: CATSDLSTGGPGELFF
cdr3_nt: TGTGCCACCAGTGATTTGAGTACAGGGGGCCCCGGGGAGCTGTTTTTT

clone_size: few
v_call: TRBV7-2
d_call: TRBD2
j_call: TRBJ2-3
cdr3_aa: CASSRGGGADTQYF
cdr3_nt: TGTGCCAGCAGCCGGGGGGGCGGGGCAGATACGCAGTATTTT

clone_size: -
v_call: TRBV6-5
d_call: TRBD1
j_call: TRBJ2-7
cdr3_aa: CASSSRQGSYEQYF
cdr3_nt: TGTGCCAGCAGTAGTCGACAGGGATCCTACGAGCAGTACTTC

clone_size: -
v_call: TRBV6-5
d_call: TRBD2
j_call: TRBJ2-5
cdr3_aa: CASSWGGAETQYF
cdr3_nt: TGTGCCAGCAGTTGGGGAGGGGCAGAGACCCAGTACTTC

clone_size: -
v_call: TRBV6-6
d_call: TRBD2
j_call: TRBJ2-1
cdr3_aa: CASSPRLAGSSSYNEQFF
cdr3_nt: TGTGCCAGCAGTCCCCGACTAGCGGGGTCGAGCTCCTACAATGAGCAGTTCTTC

clone_size: -
v_call: TRBV5-1
d_call: -
j_call: TRBJ2-7
cdr3_aa: CASSFRDTGEQYF
cdr3_nt: TGCGCCAGCAGCTTCAGGGATACGGGCGAGCAGTACTTC

clone_size: few
v_call: TRBV18
d_call: TRBD1
j_call: TRBJ1-2
cdr3_aa: CASSPTDRVDYTF
cdr3_nt: TGTGCCAGCTCACCGACGGACAGGGTAGATTACACCTTC

clone_size: -
v_call: TRBV24-1
d_call: TRBD1
j_call: TRBJ2-1
cdr3_aa: CATSDSGQGGYNEQFF
cdr3_nt: TGTGCCACCAGTGATTCCGGACAGGGGGGATACAATGAGCAGTTCTTC

clone_size: once
v_call: TRBV6-1
d_call: -
j_call: TRBJ1-5
cdr3_aa: CASSEPGNQPQHF
cdr3_nt: TGTGCCAGCAGTGAACCAGGGAATCAGCCCCAGCATTTT

clone_size: -
v_call: TRBV27
d_call: -
j_call: TRBJ1-5
cdr3_aa: CASSLRDSNQPQHF
cdr3_nt: TGTGCCAGCAGTTTGCGGGACAGCAATCAGCCCCAGCATTTT

clone_size: -
v_call: TRBV9
d_call: TRBD1
j_call: TRBJ1-2
cdr3_aa: CASSAGQDYGYTF
cdr3_nt: TGTGCCAGCAGCGCGGGACAGGACTATGGCTACACCTTC

clone_size: once
v_call: TRBV28
d_call: -
j_call: TRBJ1-2
cdr3_aa: CASTGEDYGYTF
cdr3_nt: TGTGCCAGCACGGGAGAAGACTATGGCTACACCTTC

clone_size: -
v_call: TRBV12-3/TRBV12-4
d_call: -
j_call: TRBJ2-7
cdr3_aa: CASSLPMREQYF
cdr3_nt: TGTGCCAGCAGTTTACCCATGCGGGAGCAGTACTTC

clone_size: -
v_call: TRBV28
d_call: -
j_call: TRBJ1-3
cdr3_aa: CASSRQGNTIYF
cdr3_nt: TGTGCCAGCAGCAGACAGGGAAACACCATATATTTT

clone_size: few
v_call: TRBV7-9
d_call: -
j_call: TRBJ1-2
cdr3_aa: CASSFQDRGHGYTF
cdr3_nt: TGTGCCAGCAGCTTCCAAGACAGAGGACATGGCTACACCTTC

clone_size: -
v_call: TRBV7-3
d_call: -
j_call: TRBJ2-5
cdr3_aa: CASSSGQRRYQETQYF
cdr3_nt: TGTGCCAGCAGCTCCGGACAGAGACGGTACCAAGAGACCCAGTACTTC

clone_size: -
v_call: TRBV5-4
d_call: TRBD1
j_call: TRBJ1-4
cdr3_aa: CASSLATGTGTEKLFF
cdr3_nt: TGTGCCAGCAGCTTGGCAACCGGGACAGGGACAGAAAAACTGTTTTTT

clone_size: -
v_call: TRBV9
d_call: TRBD2
j_call: TRBJ2-5
cdr3_aa: CASSENPGTSGGWETQYF
cdr3_nt: TGTGCCAGCAGCGAAAATCCCGGGACTAGCGGAGGATGGGAGACCCAGTACTTC

clone_size: -
v_call: TRBV23-1
d_call: -
j_call: TRBJ1-1
cdr3_aa: CASSRRPLNTEAFF
cdr3_nt: TGCGCCAGCAGTCGGCGGCCTTTGAACACTGAAGCTTTCTTT

clone_size: -
v_call: TRBV19
d_call: TRBD2
j_call: TRBJ2-7
cdr3_aa: CASSIPGRSGASYEQYF
cdr3_nt: TGTGCCAGTAGTATTCCGGGGCGTAGCGGGGCCTCCTACGAGCAGTACTTC

clone_size: -
v_call: TRBV19
d_call: TRBD2
j_call: TRBJ2-7
cdr3_aa: CASSPGRGYEQYF
cdr3_nt: TGTGCCAGTAGCCCGGGGAGGGGCTACGAGCAGTACTTC

clone_size: -
v_call: TRBV23-1
d_call: -
j_call: TRBJ2-4
cdr3_aa: CASSQAGTDNDKNIQYF
cdr3_nt: TGCGCCAGCAGTCAAGCGGGGACAGACAACGACAAAAACATTCAGTACTTC